This TCR beta chain is from a study of human T cells and chemical hapten exposure (dated by TCRdb to about 2021). Some background on the complete study: For sensitization, 2% DPC in acetone was applied to a roughly 2 cm by roughly 2 cm area of upper inner arm skin. Patients additionally received weekly therapeutic DPC doses to the scalp throughout the approximately 25-week study period. Patch testing was done on the upper back using Finn chambers containing 0.01% DPC, and results were scored after 6 days according to International Contact Dermatitis Research Group standards. Most of the patients in the cohort were female, and the cohort covered alopecia areata with under or over 50% scalp involvement, alopecia totalis and alopecia universalis. Libraries were combined into a pool for sequencing, and differences in TCR yield between samples came mainly from small differences in library volumes within the pool. Peripheral blood TCR repertoire changes were tracked in vivo in alopecia patients during primary and secondary sensitization to the hapten diphenylcyclopropenone (DPC). Blood samples were taken from patients before sensitization (week 0) and at 2, 6 and about 24 weeks after DPC sensitization. For TCR sequencing, blood came from 25 to 35 alopecia patients at anywhere from one to four time points (pre-sensitization, 2, 6 and 24 weeks). Both TCR alpha and TCR beta chains were sequenced from each blood RNA sample. Overall study results and their limits: Expanded TCRs formed significantly more large CDR3 similarity clusters than pre-sensitization or healthy control sets, consistent with antigen-driven responses. The number of PT1 expanded TCRs positively correlated with patch test score, significant at thresholds 8, 16 and 32 but not 4. DPC sensitization did not change how many TCRs were above 1 in 1000 frequency, and no evidence was found of alterations in global repertoire structure. Alopecia, a presumed autoimmune disease, was present in all patients, so the immune response of the patients might differ from that of healthy individuals. Repeated subsampling changed both the strength of the expansion versus patch-test correlation and the threshold at which the correlation became significant.

Sequences SQVTM (CDR1) and ANQGSEA (CDR2) are obtained from the germline V gene. The CDR3 runs 14 residues from the cysteine to the phenylalanine. The read is trimmed to its CDR3 DNA, 42 bases read in frame from base 1. From V the trimming removes 2 bases and from J it removes 4 bases, while the gene matches leave 4 bases of the junction unaccounted for. What the time point label conveys for this sample: pre-sensitization, week 0. What this sample's treatment or condition label stands for: therapeutic diphenylcyclopropenone sensitization with weekly scalp DPC. Total RNA was isolated from unfractionated whole blood collected in Tempus Blood RNA tubes. Blood at each patch-test visit was drawn before the patch test was applied. Patients were considered eligible if aged 18 to 70, diagnosed with alopecia and deemed suitable for DPC therapy, and patients were excluded if pregnant. The library was made by RACE. The instrument was a NextSeq 500. Library preparation attached unique molecular identifiers to individual cDNA molecules for quantitative, reproducible TCR counting. Concerning the study's data processing: The median number of TCRs per sample was over 95,000, ranging from 23,224 to 690,600. The Decombinator software suite was used to annotate the V, J and CDR3 of the TCR reads. Every sample was subsampled to the same number of TCRs (28,000) for the PS versus PT1 abundance plots. TCRs were defined as expanded if absent before sensitization and observed at least eight times at the 2-week time point. The public reads were run again by TCRdb, first through fastp at Q25 and then through MiXCR, and only productive beta chains were kept. Each CDR3 protein appears once, grouped with its most common genes and DNA. The authors' filters were not applied to this entry. Present in this sample are approximately 50,000 distinct CDR3 sequences, roughly 9% of which were seen just once. The top ten hold roughly a tenth of the sample.

This clonotype was detected ten times or more. Its specific antigen is unknown. Base qualities are not at hand, and no much larger clone is one base apart. The source of this sequence is a woman aged 25 to 39 with alopecia areata. Some clones in this sample may be carry-over from other donors' samples. The material sequenced was whole blood, taken in connection with sensitization to the hapten diphenylcyclopropenone (DPC). This sequence uses TRBV29-1 and TRBJ2-5, and 10 junctional nucleotides match TRBD2. The CDR3 protein is CSVELAGAGETQYF. At the DNA level, the sequence is TGCAGCGTTGAACTAGCGGGGGCAGGAGAGACCCAGTACTTC.